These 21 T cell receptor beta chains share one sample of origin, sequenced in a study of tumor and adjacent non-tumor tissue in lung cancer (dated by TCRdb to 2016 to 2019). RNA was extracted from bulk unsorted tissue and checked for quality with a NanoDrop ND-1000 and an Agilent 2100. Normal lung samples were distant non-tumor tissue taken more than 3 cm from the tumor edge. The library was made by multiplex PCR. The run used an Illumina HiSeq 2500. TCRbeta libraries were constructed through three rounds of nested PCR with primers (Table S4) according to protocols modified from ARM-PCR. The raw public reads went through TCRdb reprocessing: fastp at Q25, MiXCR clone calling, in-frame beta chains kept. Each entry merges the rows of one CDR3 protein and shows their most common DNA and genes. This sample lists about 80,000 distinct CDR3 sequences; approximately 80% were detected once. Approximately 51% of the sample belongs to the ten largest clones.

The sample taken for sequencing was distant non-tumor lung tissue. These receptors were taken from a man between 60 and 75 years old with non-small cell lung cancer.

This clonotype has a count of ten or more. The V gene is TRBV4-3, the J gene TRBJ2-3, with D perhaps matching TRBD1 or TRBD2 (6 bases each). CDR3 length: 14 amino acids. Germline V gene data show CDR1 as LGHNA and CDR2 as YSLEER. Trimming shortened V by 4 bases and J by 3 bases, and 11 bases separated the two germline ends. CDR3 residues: CASSLGGATDTQYF. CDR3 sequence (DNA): TGCGCCAGCAGCCTCGGGGGCGCGACAGATACGCAGTATTTT.

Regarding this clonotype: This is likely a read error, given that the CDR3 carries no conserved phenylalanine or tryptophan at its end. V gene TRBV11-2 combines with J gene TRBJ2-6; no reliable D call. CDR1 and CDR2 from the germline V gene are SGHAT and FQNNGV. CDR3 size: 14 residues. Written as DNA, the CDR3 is TGTGCAGGCAGTCCTATCTCCGGGGCCAACGTCCTGACTTAC. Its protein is CAGSPISGANVLTY.

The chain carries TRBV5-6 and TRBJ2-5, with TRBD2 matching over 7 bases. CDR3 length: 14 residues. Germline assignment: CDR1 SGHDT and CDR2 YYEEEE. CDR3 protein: CASCLAAGKKTQYF. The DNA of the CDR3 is TGTGCTAGCTGCTTGGCAGCGGGGAAAAAGACCCAGTACTTC.

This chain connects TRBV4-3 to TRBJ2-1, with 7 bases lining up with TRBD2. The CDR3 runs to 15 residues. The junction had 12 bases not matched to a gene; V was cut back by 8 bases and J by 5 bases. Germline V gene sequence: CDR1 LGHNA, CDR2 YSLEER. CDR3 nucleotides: TGCGCCAGCCAAAACCGGGACTACCAAAACAATGAGCAGTTCTTC. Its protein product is CASQNRDYQNNEQFF.

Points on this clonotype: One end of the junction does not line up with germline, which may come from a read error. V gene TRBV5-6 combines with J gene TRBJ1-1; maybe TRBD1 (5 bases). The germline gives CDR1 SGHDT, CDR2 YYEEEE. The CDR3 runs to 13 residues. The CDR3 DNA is TGTGCCGGCAGCTTACTTCAGGGCAGCGAAGCTTTCTTT. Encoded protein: CAGSLLQGSEAFF.

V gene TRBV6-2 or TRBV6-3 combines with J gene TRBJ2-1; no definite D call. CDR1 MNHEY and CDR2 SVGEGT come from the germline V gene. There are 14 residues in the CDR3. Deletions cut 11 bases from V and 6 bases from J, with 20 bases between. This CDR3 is CACTDRTARNEQFF. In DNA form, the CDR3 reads TGTGCCTGCACAGACCGGACGGCCCGCAATGAGCAGTTCTTC.

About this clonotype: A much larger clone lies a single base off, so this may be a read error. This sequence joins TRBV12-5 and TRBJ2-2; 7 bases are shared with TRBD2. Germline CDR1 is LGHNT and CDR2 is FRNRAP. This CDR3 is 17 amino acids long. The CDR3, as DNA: TGTGCTAGTGGTTTGCCCCGGGACGGGAGGAACACCGGGGTGCTGTTTTTT. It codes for CASGLPRDGRNTGVLFF.

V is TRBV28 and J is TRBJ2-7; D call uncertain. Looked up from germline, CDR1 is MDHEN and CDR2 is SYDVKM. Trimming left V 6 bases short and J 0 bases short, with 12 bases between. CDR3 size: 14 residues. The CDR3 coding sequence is TGTGCCAGCAGGACCCGACTGAACTCCTACGAGCAGTACTTC. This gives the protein CASRTRLNSYEQYF.

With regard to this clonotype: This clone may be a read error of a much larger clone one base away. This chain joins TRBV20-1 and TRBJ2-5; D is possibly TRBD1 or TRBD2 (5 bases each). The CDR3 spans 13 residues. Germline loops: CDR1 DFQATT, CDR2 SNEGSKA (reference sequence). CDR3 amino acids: CNAGGTSGETQYF. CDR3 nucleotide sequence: TGCAATGCTGGGGGAACTAGTGGCGAGACCCAGTACTTC.

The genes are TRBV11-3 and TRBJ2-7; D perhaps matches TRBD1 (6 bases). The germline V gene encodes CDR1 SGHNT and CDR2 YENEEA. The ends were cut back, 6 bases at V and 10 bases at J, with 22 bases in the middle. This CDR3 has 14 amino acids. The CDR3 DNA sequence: TGTGCCAGCAGGAGAGGGGGTGGTAGGGCCAACCAGTACTTC. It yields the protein CASRRGGGRANQYF.

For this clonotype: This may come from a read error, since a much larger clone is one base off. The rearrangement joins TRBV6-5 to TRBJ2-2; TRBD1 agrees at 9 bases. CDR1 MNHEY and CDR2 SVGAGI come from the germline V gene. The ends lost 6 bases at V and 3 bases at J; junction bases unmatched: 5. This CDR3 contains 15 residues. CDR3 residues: CASRDRGRDTGELFF. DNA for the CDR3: TGTGCCAGCAGAGACAGGGGGAGGGACACCGGGGAGCTGTTTTTT.

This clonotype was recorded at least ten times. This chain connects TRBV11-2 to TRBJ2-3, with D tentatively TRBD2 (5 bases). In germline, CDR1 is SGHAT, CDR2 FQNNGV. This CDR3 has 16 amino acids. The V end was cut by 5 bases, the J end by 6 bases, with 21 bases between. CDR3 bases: TGTGCCAGCAGCCCCGCACAAATGCTAGCTCCGGATACGCAGTATTTT. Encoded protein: CASSPAQMLAPDTQYF.

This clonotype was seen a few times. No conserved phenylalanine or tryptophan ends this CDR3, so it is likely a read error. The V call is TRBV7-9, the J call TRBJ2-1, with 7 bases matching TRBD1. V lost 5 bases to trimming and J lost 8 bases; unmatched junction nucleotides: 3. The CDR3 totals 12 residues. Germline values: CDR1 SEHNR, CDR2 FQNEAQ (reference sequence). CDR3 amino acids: CASSRTGDEQFS. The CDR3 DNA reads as TGTGCCAGCAGCCGAACAGGGGATGAGCAGTTCTCC.

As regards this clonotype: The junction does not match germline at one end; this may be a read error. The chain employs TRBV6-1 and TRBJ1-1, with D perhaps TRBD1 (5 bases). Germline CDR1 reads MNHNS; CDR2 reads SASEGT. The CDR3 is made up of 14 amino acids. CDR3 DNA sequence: TGTGCCAGCAGTGAAGACCGGGGCGACACTGAAACTTCCTTT. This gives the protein CASSEDRGDTETSF.

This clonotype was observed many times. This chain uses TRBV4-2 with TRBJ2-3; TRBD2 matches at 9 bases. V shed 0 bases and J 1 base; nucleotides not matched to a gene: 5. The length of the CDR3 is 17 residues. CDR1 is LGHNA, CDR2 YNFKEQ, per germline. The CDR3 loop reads CASSQDGPSGGTDTQYF. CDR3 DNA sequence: TGTGCCAGCAGCCAAGATGGCCCTAGCGGGGGCACAGATACGCAGTATTTT.

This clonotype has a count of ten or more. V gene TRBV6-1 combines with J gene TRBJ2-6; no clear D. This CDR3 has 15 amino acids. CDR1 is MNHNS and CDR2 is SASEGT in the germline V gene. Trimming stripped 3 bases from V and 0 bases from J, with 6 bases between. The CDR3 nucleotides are TGTGCCAGCAGTGACATCTCCTCTGGGGCCAACGTCCTGACTTTC. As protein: CASSDISSGANVLTF.

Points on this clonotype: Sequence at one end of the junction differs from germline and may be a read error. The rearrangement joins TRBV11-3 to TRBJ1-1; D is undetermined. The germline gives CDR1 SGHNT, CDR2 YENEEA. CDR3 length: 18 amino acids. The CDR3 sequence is CASSLTPNLYGRNTKALF. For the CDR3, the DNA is TGTGCCAGTAGCTTAACGCCGAATCTGTATGGTCGGAACACTAAAGCTCTCTTT.

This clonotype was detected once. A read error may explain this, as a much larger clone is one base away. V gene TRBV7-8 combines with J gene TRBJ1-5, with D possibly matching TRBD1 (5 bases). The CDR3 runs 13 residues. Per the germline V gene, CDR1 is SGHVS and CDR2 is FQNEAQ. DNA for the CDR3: TGTGCCAGCAGCTTACAGGGAGATCAGTCCCAGCATTTT. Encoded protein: CASSLQGDQSQHF.

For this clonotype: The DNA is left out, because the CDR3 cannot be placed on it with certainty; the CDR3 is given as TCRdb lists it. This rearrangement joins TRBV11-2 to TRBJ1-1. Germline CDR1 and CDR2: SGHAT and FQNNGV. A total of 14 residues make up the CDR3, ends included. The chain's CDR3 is CASSVVGRGTETFF.

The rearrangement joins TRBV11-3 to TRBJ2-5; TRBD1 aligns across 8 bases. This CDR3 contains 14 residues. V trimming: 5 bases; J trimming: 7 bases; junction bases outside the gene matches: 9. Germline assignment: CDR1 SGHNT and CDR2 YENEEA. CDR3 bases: TGTGCCAGCAGCAATACGGACAGGGAAGGGACCCAGTACTTC. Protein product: CASSNTDREGTQYF.

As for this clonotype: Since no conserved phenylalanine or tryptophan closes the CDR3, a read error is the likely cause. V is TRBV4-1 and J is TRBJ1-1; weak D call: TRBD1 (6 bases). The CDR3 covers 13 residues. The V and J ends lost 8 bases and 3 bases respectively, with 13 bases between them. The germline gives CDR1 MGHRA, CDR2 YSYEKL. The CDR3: CASWLEGDTEAFI. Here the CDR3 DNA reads TGCGCCAGCTGGCTAGAGGGGGACACTGAAGCTTTCATT.